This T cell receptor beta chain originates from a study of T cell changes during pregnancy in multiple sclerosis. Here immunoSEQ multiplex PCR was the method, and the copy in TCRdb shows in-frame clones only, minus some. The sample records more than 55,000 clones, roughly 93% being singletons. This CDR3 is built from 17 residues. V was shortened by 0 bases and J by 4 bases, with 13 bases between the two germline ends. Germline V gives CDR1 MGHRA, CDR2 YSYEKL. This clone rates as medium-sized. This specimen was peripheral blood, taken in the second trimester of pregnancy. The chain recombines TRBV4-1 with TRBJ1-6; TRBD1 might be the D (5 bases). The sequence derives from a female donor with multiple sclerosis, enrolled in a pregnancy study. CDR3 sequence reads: CASSQDSTAGYNSPLHF. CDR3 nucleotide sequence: TGCGCCAGCAGCCAAGATTCCACGGCAGGGTATAATTCACCCCTCCACTTT.